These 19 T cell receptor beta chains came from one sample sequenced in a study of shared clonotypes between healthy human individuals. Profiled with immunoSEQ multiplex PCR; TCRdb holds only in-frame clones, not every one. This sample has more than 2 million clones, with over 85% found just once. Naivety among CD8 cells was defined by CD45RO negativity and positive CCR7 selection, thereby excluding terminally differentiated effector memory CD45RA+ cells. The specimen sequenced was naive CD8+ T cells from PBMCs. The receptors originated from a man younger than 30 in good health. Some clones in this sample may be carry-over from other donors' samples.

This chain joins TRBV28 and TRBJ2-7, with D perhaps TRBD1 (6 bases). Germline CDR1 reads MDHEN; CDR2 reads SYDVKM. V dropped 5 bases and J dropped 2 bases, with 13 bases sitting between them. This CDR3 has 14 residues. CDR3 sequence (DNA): TGTGCCAGCAGTCTCCGGGACAAGACCTACGAGCAGTACTTC. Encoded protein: CASSLRDKTYEQYF.

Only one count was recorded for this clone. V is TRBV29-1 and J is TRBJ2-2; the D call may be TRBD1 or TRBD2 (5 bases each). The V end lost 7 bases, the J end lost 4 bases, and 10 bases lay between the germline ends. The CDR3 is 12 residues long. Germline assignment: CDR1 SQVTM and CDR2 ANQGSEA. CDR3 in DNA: TGCAGCGCCCGGGACCCCACCGGGGAGCTGTTTTTT. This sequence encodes CSARDPTGELFF.

The CDR3 region has the DNA TGCAGCGTTGGAAGAGAACTGGGCCTCGGGACGAATGGCTACACCTTC. Translation gives CSVGRELGLGTNGYTF. The V gene is TRBV29-1, the J gene TRBJ1-2; D perhaps matches TRBD1 (5 bases). Trimming left V 4 bases short and J 6 bases short, with 24 bases between. The germline gives CDR1 SQVTM, CDR2 ANQGSEA. The CDR3 is 16 amino acids.

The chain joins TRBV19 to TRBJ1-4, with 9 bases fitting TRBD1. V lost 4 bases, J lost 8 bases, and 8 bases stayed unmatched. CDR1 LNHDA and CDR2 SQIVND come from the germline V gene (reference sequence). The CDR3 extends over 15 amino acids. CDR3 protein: CASSSRDRVGEKLFF. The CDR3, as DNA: TGTGCCAGTAGTAGCCGGGACAGGGTTGGAGAAAAACTGTTTTTT.

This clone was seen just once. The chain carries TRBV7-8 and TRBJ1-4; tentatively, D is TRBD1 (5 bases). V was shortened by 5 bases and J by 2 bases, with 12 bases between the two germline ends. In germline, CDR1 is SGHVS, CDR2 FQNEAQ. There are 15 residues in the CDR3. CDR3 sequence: CASSLSAGTNEKLFF. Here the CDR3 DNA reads TGTGCCAGCAGCCTTAGTGCAGGGACTAATGAAAAACTGTTTTTT.

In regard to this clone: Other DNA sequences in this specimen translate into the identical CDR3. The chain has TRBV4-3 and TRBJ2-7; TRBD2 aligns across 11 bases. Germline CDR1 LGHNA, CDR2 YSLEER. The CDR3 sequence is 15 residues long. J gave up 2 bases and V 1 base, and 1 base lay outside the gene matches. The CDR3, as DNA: TGCGCCAGCAGCCAAGGACTAGCGGGGACCTACGAGCAGTACTTC. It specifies CASSQGLAGTYEQYF.

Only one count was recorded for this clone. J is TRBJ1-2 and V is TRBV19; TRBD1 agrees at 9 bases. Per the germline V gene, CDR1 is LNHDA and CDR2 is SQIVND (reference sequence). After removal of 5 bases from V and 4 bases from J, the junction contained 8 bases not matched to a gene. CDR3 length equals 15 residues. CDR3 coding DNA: TGTGCCAGTAGTGAATGGACAGGGGAGACCTATGGCTACACCTTC. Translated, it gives CASSEWTGETYGYTF.

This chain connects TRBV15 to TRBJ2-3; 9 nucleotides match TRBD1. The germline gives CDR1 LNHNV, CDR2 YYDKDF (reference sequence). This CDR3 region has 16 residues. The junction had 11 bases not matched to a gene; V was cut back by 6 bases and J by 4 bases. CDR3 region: CATSMGQGFVADTQYF. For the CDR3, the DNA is TGTGCCACCAGTATGGGACAGGGATTTGTAGCAGATACGCAGTATTTT.

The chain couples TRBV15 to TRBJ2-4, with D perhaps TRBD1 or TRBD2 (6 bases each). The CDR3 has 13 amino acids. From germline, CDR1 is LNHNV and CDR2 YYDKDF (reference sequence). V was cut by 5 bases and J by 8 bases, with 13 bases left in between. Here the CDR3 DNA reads TGTGCCACCAGCGGGGGGCGCAGAGACATTCAGTACTTC. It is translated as CATSGGRRDIQYF.

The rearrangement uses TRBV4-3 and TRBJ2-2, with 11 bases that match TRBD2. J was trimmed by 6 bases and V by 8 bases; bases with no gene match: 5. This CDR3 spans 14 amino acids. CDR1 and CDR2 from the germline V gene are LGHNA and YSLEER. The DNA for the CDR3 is TGCGCCAGCGCCCCTAGCGGGAGGTCCGGGGAGCTGTTTTTT. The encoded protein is CASAPSGRSGELFF.

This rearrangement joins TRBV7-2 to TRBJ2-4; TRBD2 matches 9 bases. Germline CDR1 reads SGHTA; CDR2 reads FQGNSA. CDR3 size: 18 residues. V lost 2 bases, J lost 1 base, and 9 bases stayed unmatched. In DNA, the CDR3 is TGTGCCAGCAGCTTAAAGTTCGCGGGAGGGAGGGCCAAAAACATTCAGTACTTC. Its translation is CASSLKFAGGRAKNIQYF.

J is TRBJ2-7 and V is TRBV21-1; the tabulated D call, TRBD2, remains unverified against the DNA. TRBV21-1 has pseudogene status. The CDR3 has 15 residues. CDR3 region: CASSKRREFAYEQYF. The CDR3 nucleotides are TGTGCCAGCAGCAAACGTCGGGAGTTCGCCTACGAGCAGTACTTC.

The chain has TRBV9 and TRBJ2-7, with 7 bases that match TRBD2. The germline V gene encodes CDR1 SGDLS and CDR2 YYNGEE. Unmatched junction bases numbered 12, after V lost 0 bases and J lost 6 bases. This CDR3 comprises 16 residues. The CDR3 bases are TGTGCCAGCAGCGTAGCGGAGGGAGGGTTAATCGGCGAGCAGTACTTC. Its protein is CASSVAEGGLIGEQYF. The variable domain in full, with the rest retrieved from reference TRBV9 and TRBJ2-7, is DSGVTQTPKHLITATGQRVTLRCSPRSGDLSVYWYQQSLDQGLQFLIQYYNGEERAKGNILERFSAQQFPDLHSELNLSSLELGDSALYFCASSVAEGGLIGEQYFGPGTRLTVT.

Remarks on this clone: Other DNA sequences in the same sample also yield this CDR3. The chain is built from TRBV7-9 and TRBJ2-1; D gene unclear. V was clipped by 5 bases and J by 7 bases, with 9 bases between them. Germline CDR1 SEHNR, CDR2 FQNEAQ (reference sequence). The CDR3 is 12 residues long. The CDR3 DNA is TGTGCCAGCAGCCCAGACTGGAATGAGCAGTTCTTC. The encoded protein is CASSPDWNEQFF.

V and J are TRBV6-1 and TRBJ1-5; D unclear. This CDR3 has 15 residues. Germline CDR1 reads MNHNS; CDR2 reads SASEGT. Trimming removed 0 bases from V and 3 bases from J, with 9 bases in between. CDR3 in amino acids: CASSEAYRNNQPQHF. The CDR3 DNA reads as TGTGCCAGCAGTGAAGCGTATAGGAACAATCAGCCCCAGCATTTT.

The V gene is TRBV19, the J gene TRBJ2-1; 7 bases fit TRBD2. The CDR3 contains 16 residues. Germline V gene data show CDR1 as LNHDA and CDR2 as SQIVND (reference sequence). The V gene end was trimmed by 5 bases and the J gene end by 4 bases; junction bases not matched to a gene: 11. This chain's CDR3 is CASSPLGLAVYNEQFF. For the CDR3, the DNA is TGTGCCAGTAGTCCACTCGGGCTAGCGGTGTACAATGAGCAGTTCTTC.

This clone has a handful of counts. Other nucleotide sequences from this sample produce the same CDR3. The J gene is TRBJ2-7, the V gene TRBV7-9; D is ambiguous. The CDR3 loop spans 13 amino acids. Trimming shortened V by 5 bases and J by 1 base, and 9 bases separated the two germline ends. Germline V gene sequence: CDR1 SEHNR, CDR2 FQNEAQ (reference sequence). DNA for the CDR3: TGTGCCAGCAGCCCAGACACGTCCTACGAGCAGTACTTC. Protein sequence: CASSPDTSYEQYF.

CDR3 in DNA: TGCGCCAGCAGGATGGACTCAGCCTCCTCCTACGAGCAGTACTTC. Encoded protein: CASRMDSASSYEQYF. The rearrangement links TRBV10-2 to TRBJ2-7; a weak D match, TRBD2 (5 bases). CDR1 and CDR2 (germline): WSHSY, SAAADI. The CDR3 totals 15 residues. Trimming took 6 bases from V and 0 from J, leaving 15 bases between them.

CDR3 DNA sequence: TGTGCCAGCAGTTTGGCCAGTTCTAGGCTAACTTACAATGAGCAGTTCTTC. Protein product: CASSLASSRLTYNEQFF. The genes are TRBV28 and TRBJ2-1; D is undetermined. The germline V and J ends were trimmed by 3 bases and 4 bases, with 19 bases remaining between them. This CDR3 has 17 amino acids. Germline CDR1 reads MDHEN; CDR2 reads SYDVKM.